Listed below are T cell receptor beta chains from one sample, sequenced in a study of long-term antiretroviral therapy in people with HIV. TCRdb keeps only in-frame clones here, not all; method: immunoSEQ multiplex PCR. The data hold fewer than 55,000 clones, with over 90% observed a single time. The sequenced sample was unsorted PBMCs, obtained 3.7 years after starting antiretroviral therapy. All receptors derive from a woman in her 50s with HIV. CDR3s include the opening cysteine and the closing phenylalanine or tryptophan. Each record gives: V gene, clone size, J gene, D gene, CDR3 protein, CDR3 DNA. D genes are given only for firm matches. Size values are once, few and many counts, or a class for expanded clones, and some rows have none.

>TRBV4-3|NA|TRBJ2-1|TRBD2
CASSRGLGTFFSYNEQFF
TGCGCCAGCAGCCGAGGACTAGGGACTTTCTTCTCCTACAATGAGCAGTTCTTC
>TRBV5-8|NA|TRBJ1-5|NA
CASSLGRARQPQHF
TGTGCCAGCAGCTTGGGCAGGGCAAGGCAGCCCCAGCATTTT
>TRBV5-6|NA|TRBJ1-4|NA
CASSLDIGAGSREKLFF
TGTGCCAGCAGCTTGGATATAGGGGCAGGGAGTCGGGAAAAACTGTTTTTT
>TRBV4-1|NA|TRBJ1-1|TRBD1
CASSQETGSFRSGTEAFF
TGCGCCAGCAGCCAAGAGACAGGGTCGTTCAGAAGTGGGACTGAAGCTTTCTTT
>TRBV7-9|once|TRBJ2-7|NA
CASSSPDRTVLEQYF
TGTGCCAGCAGCTCACCAGACAGGACGGTTCTCGAGCAGTACTTC
>TRBV29-1|few|TRBJ2-5|TRBD2
CSVEADRDYQETQYF
TGCAGCGTTGAAGCCGACCGGGACTATCAAGAGACCCAGTACTTC
>TRBV12-5|NA|TRBJ1-1|NA
CASGPDWDTEAFF
TGTGCTAGTGGTCCCGACTGGGACACTGAAGCTTTCTTT
>TRBV10-3|NA|TRBJ1-5|TRBD1
CAISERGLSNQPQHF
TGTGCCATCAGTGAGAGGGGGCTCAGCAATCAGCCCCAGCATTTT
>TRBV5-1|NA|TRBJ1-2|NA
CASSLEAAYGYTF
TGCGCCAGCAGCTTGGAAGCAGCCTATGGCTACACCTTC
>TRBV6-5|NA|TRBJ1-1|NA
CASSYRGSEAFF
TGTGCCAGCAGTTACAGGGGTTCTGAAGCTTTCTTT
>TRBV12-5|NA|TRBJ1-2|NA
CASGFPSGFNYGYTF
TGTGCTAGTGGTTTCCCCTCAGGGTTTAACTATGGCTACACCTTC
>TRBV19|NA|TRBJ2-6|NA
CASSGGWAEGSGANVLTF
TGTGCCAGTAGTGGCGGGTGGGCAGAGGGCTCTGGGGCCAACGTCCTGACTTTC
>TRBV29-1|NA|TRBJ2-7|NA
CSAARGGHEQYF
TGCAGCGCCGCCCGTGGGGGTCACGAGCAGTACTTC
>TRBV29-1|NA|TRBJ2-2|NA
CSAGWLGDTGELFF
TGCAGCGCGGGCTGGTTAGGGGACACCGGGGAGCTGTTTTTT
>TRBV25-1|NA|TRBJ2-1|NA
CASSDEFGRQFF
TGTGCCAGCAGTGACGAATTTGGCCGGCAGTTCTTC
>TRBV2|NA|TRBJ1-4|NA
CASRVGLAANEKLFF
TGTGCCAGCCGGGTCGGCCTTGCTGCTAATGAAAAACTGTTTTTT
>TRBV19|NA|TRBJ2-3|NA
CASRTVYSVGTVDTQYF
TGTGCCAGTAGGACAGTCTACAGCGTAGGGACGGTCGATACGCAGTATTTT
>TRBV2|NA|TRBJ1-2|TRBD1
CASVWTGGNYGYTF
TGTGCCAGCGTATGGACAGGGGGCAACTATGGCTACACCTTC
>TRBV21-1|NA|TRBJ2-5|NA
CASSNKGLLHRALETQYF
TGTGCCAGCAGCAACAAGGGGCTCCTACACAGGGCCCTGGAGACCCAGTACTTC
>TRBV5-1|NA|TRBJ2-7|NA
CASSLEGPIRDEQYF
TGCGCCAGCAGCTTGGAGGGGCCGATTCGGGACGAGCAGTACTTC
>TRBV7-8|NA|TRBJ2-7|NA
CASSLGRWAEQYF
TGTGCCAGCAGCTTAGGGAGGTGGGCGGAGCAGTACTTC
>TRBV5-6|NA|TRBJ1-2|NA
CASSLVRVNYGYTF
TGTGCCAGCAGCTTGGTTCGGGTGAACTATGGCTACACCTTC
>TRBV18|NA|TRBJ1-2|NA
CASSPQNTGNYGYTF
TGTGCCAGCTCACCACAAAATACTGGGAACTATGGCTACACCTTC
>TRBV7-9|NA|TRBJ2-4|NA
CASSPHRGVNDKNIQYF
TGTGCCAGCAGCCCACATAGGGGGGTGAACGACAAAAACATTCAGTACTTC
>TRBV5-6|NA|TRBJ2-1|NA
CASSPAYGNEQFF
TGTGCCAGCAGCCCAGCTTACGGGAATGAGCAGTTCTTC
>TRBV7-8|NA|TRBJ1-1|NA
CASSLAEGLNTEAFF
TGTGCCAGCAGCTTAGCGGAGGGTTTGAACACTGAAGCTTTCTTT
>TRBV4-3|NA|TRBJ2-3|TRBD1
CASSQDSTGYTQYF
TGCGCCAGCAGCCAAGATTCGACAGGGTATACGCAGTATTTT
>TRBV4-1|NA|TRBJ2-5|NA
CASSQEKGDETQYF
TGCGCCAGCAGCCAAGAAAAAGGGGACGAGACCCAGTACTTC
>TRBV18|NA|TRBJ2-5|NA
CASSQELGLTETQYF
TGTGCCAGCTCACAGGAACTAGGGCTAACGGAGACCCAGTACTTC
>TRBV11-2|NA|TRBJ1-1|NA
CASSLSGLGTEAFF
TGTGCCAGCAGCTTATCAGGGTTGGGCACTGAAGCTTTCTTT
>TRBV27|NA|TRBJ2-7|NA
CASSLFTGYEQYF
TGTGCCAGCAGTTTATTTACGGGCTACGAGCAGTACTTC
>TRBV7-3|NA|TRBJ2-2|NA
CASSPRRGTGELFF
TGTGCCAGCAGCCCCCGACGGGGAACCGGGGAGCTGTTTTTT
>TRBV5-8|NA|TRBJ1-5|NA
CASSPASQPQHF
TGTGCCAGCAGCCCTGCTTCTCAGCCCCAGCATTTT
>TRBV6-5|NA|TRBJ1-2|TRBD1
CASSYLTGGDYGYTF
TGTGCCAGCAGTTACCTAACAGGGGGCGACTATGGCTACACCTTC
>TRBV27|once|TRBJ2-1|TRBD1
CASSPLYPFQEGQGHEQFF
TGTGCCAGCAGTCCCTTATACCCCTTCCAGGAGGGACAGGGGCATGAGCAGTTCTTC
>TRBV5-1|NA|TRBJ2-3|NA
CASSLVSPSTDTQYF
TGCGCCAGCAGCTTGGTCTCGCCTAGCACAGATACGCAGTATTTT
>TRBV5-6|NA|TRBJ2-3|NA
CASRSEPGTDTQYF
TGTGCCAGCAGATCGGAACCGGGGACAGATACGCAGTATTTT
>TRBV30|NA|TRBJ2-5|NA
CAWSVSQETQYF
TGTGCCTGGAGTGTCTCCCAAGAGACCCAGTACTTC
>TRBV30|NA|TRBJ1-6|NA
CAWKLEGSGGHGNSPLHF
TGTGCCTGGAAACTGGAGGGTTCAGGAGGTCATGGTAATTCACCCCTCCACTTT
>TRBV27|NA|TRBJ1-4|NA
CATGIRSGKLFF
TGTGCCACAGGGATTCGCTCGGGAAAACTGTTTTTT
>TRBV7-8|NA|TRBJ1-3|TRBD1
CASGQGALSGNTIYF
TGTGCCAGCGGGCAGGGGGCTTTATCTGGAAACACCATATATTTT
>TRBV5-1|NA|TRBJ1-1|NA
CASRAGEDTEAFF
TGCGCCAGCAGGGCCGGGGAGGACACTGAAGCTTTCTTT
>TRBV5-6|NA|TRBJ1-1|NA
CASSQRRNTEAFF
TGTGCCAGCAGCCAGCGGAGGAACACTGAAGCTTTCTTT
>TRBV11-1|NA|TRBJ1-2|NA
CASSQNQGTGGYTF
TGTGCCAGCAGCCAAAATCAGGGTACGGGTGGCTACACCTTC
>TRBV9|NA|TRBJ1-1|NA
CASSVGVAGYGYTEAFF
TGTGCCAGCAGCGTAGGGGTAGCAGGGTATGGGTACACTGAAGCTTTCTTT
>TRBV19|NA|TRBJ2-7|TRBD1
CASSPRGQRGSYEQYF
TGTGCCAGTAGTCCAAGGGGGCAGCGAGGATCCTACGAGCAGTACTTC
>TRBV6-5|NA|TRBJ2-7|NA
CASSYITLRGIYEQYF
TGTGCCAGCAGTTATATCACACTCAGAGGTATCTACGAGCAGTACTTC
>TRBV7-9|NA|TRBJ1-6|TRBD1
CASSSDRINSPLHF
TGTGCCAGCAGCTCGGACAGGATTAATTCACCCCTCCACTTT